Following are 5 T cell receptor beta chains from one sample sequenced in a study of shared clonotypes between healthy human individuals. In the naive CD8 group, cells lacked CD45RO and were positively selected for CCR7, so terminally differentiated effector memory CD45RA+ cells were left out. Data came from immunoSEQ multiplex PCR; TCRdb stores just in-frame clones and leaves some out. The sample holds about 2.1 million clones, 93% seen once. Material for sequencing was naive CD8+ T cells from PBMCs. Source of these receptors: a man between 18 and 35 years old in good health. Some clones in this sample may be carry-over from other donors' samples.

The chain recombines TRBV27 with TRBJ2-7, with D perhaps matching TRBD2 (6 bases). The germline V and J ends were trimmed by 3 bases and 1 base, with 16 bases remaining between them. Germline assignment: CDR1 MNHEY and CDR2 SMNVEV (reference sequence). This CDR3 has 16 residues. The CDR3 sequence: CASSFSAGHRSYEQYF. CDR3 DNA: TGTGCCAGCAGTTTCTCGGCGGGGCACAGATCCTACGAGCAGTACTTC.

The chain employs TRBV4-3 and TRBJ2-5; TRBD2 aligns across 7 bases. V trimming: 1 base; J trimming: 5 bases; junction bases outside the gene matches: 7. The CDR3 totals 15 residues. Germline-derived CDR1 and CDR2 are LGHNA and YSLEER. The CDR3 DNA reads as TGCGCCAGCAGCCAAGTTGCGGGAGTCTGGGAGACCCAGTACTTC. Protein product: CASSQVAGVWETQYF.

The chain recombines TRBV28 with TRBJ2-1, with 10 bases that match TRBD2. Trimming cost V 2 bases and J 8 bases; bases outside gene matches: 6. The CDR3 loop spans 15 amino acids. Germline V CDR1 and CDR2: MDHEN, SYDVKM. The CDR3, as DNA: TGTGCCAGCAGTTTAAAAAAGCTAGCGGGAGATGAGCAGTTCTTC. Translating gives CASSLKKLAGDEQFF. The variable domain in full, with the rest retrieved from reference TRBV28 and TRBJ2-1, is DVKVTQSSRYLVKRTGEKVFLECVQDMDHENMFWYRQDPGLGLRLIYFSYDVKMKEKGDIPEGYSVSREKKERFSLILESASTNQTSMYLCASSLKKLAGDEQFFGPGTRLTVL.

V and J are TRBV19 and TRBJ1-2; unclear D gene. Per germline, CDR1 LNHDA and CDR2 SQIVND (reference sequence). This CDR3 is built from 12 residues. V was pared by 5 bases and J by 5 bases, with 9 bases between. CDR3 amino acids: CASSSGFYGYTF. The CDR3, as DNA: TGTGCCAGTAGTTCCGGATTTTATGGCTACACCTTC. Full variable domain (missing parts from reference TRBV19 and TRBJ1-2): DGGITQSPKYLFRKEGQNVTLSCEQNLNHDAMYWYRQDPGQGLRLIYYSQIVNDFQKGDIAEGYSVSREKKESFPLTVTSAQKNPTAFYLCASSSGFYGYTFGSGTRLTVV.

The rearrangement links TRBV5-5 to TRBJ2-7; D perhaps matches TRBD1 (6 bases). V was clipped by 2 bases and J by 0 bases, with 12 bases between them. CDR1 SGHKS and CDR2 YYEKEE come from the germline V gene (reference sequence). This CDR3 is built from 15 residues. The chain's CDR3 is CASSLWTDVSYEQYF. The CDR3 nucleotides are TGTGCCAGCAGCTTATGGACAGACGTCTCCTACGAGCAGTACTTC.